The present TCR beta chain was sequenced within a study of T cells after yellow fever vaccination. Regarding the study as a whole: Though it reached lower strength, the secondary response hit its peak faster, day 5 versus 15. Some clonotypes were seen in both the CD4 and the CD8 compartments. These made up a small share and likely arose from convergent recombination.

In TCRdb, the 5' RACE reads were re-called with MiXCR into one record per CDR3 protein. This table holds some 290,000 distinct CDR3 sequences, about 10% found once. The CDR3 is made up of 15 amino acids. Trimming removed 2 bases from V and 4 bases from J; junction bases left unmatched: 5. The germline V gene encodes CDR1 SGHTA and CDR2 FQGTGA. A note on this clonotype: What it recognizes is unknown.

Material: CD4+ T cells sorted from PBMCs, obtained 45 days after the yellow fever booster vaccination. This receptor was taken from a man younger than 35 who received the YFV17D yellow fever vaccine. This chain uses TRBV7-3 with TRBJ2-5, with TRBD2 matching over 9 bases. CDR3 sequence reads: CASSLASGGRETQYF. DNA for the CDR3: TGTGCCAGCAGCTTAGCGAGCGGGGGGAGAGAGACCCAGTACTTC.